The 25 T cell receptor beta chains in this list originate from one sample, sequenced in a study of CD8 T cells in ankylosing spondylitis (dated by TCRdb to 2016 to 2017). Beyond this particular receptor, the publication reports: A TCR beta motif of seven or eight highly homologous amino acid variants appeared characteristic of blood from ankylosing spondylitis patients.

The library was built by means of 5' RACE. Reads for this sample came from an Illumina HiSeq 2500. TCRdb took the public reads, trimmed them with fastp at Q25, ran MiXCR for clone calling and kept in-frame beta chains. Every CDR3 protein is listed once, alongside the most common genes and DNA of its rows. The sample table contains 450,000 or so distinct CDR3 sequences; only one count was recorded for 26% of them. The top ten hold approximately 1% of the sample. No antigens are known for them. The material sequenced was blood, either unsorted or a sorted T cell fraction (not recorded which). The receptors were gathered from a male donor with ankylosing spondylitis.

This clonotype showed up just a few times. This chain links TRBV29-1 with TRBJ1-1; 7 bases align to TRBD1. Trimming cost V 4 bases and J 3 bases; bases outside gene matches: 5. CDR3 length: 13 residues. Germline CDR1 reads SQVTM; CDR2 reads ANQGSEA. The CDR3 sequence: CSVGPRGDTEAFF. The CDR3 region has the DNA TGCAGCGTTGGACCCAGGGGGGACACTGAAGCTTTCTTT.

This clonotype is deemed medium-sized. The rearrangement joins TRBV5-1 to TRBJ2-7; D possibly corresponds to TRBD2 (6 bases). Germline CDR1 SGHRS, CDR2 YFSETQ. The ends were cut back, 6 bases at V and 3 bases at J, with 19 bases in the middle. CDR3 length equals 15 residues. The CDR3 bases are TGCGCCAGCAACTACGGGGACTTCTCTAACTACGAGCAGTACTTC. Protein: CASNYGDFSNYEQYF.

In this sample, this clonotype turned up a few times. This chain uses TRBV5-1 with TRBJ2-5; unclear D gene. With 0 bases removed from V and 5 bases from J, the gap between germline ends came to 11 bases. Per the germline V gene, CDR1 is SGHRS and CDR2 is YFSETQ. CDR3 length: 14 amino acids. CDR3 bases: TGCGCCAGCAGCTTGGGTGGTACCACCGAGACCCAGTACTTC. It encodes CASSLGGTTETQYF.

This clonotype appeared a few times. The J gene is TRBJ1-2, the V gene TRBV6-1; TRBD1 might be the D (6 bases). This CDR3 has 15 amino acids. Trimming shortened V by 8 bases and J by 4 bases, and 20 bases separated the two germline ends. The germline V gene has CDR1 MNHNS and CDR2 SASEGT. CDR3 loop: CASPAPGRGIYGYTF. The CDR3 DNA reads TGTGCCAGCCCGGCCCCGGGCAGGGGTATCTATGGCTACACCTTC.

This sequence joins TRBV28 and TRBJ2-5; TRBD1 aligns across 8 bases. V was clipped by 7 bases and J by 2 bases; unmatched bases: 9. There are 15 residues in the CDR3. Looked up from germline, CDR1 is MDHEN and CDR2 is SYDVKM. CDR3: CASNPGQGRQETQYF. The CDR3 coding sequence is TGTGCCAGCAACCCTGGACAGGGAAGGCAAGAGACCCAGTACTTC.

The gene calls are TRBV24-1 and TRBJ1-5, with TRBD1 matching over 8 bases. The CDR3 length is 12 residues. The germline gives CDR1 KGHDR, CDR2 SFDVKD. The ends lost 9 bases at V and 4 bases at J; junction bases unmatched: 1. CDR3 loop: CATRQGNQPQHF. DNA of the CDR3: TGTGCCACCCGACAGGGGAATCAGCCCCAGCATTTT.

In this sample, this clonotype turned up a few times. This chain's CDR3 is CASSQYGIGWNTGELFF. CDR3 DNA sequence: TGTGCCAGCAGCCAGTACGGTATCGGGTGGAACACCGGGGAGCTGTTTTTT. This chain uses TRBV6-2 or TRBV6-3 with TRBJ2-2; unclear D gene. The ends were cut back, 6 bases at V and 1 base at J, with 18 bases in the middle. The CDR3 loop spans 17 amino acids. CDR1 is MNHEY and CDR2 is SVGEGT in the germline V gene.

This chain connects TRBV5-1 to TRBJ2-3; D gene ambiguous. Between the trimmed V and J ends, which lost 1 base and 0 bases, there was a span of 9 bases. CDR1 and CDR2 from the germline V gene are SGHRS and YFSETQ. The CDR3 runs to 15 residues. For the CDR3, the DNA is TGCGCCAGCAGCTTGTGGACGGTTAGCACAGATACGCAGTATTTT. Amino acid sequence: CASSLWTVSTDTQYF.

The chain carries TRBV4-1 and TRBJ1-2; possibly TRBD1 for D (6 bases). V gave up 3 bases and J gave up 4 bases, with 15 bases separating them. Germline lookup yields CDR1 MGHRA and CDR2 YSYEKL. The length of the CDR3 is 15 residues. The CDR3 region is CASSHPIQGGYGYTF. CDR3 in DNA: TGCGCCAGCAGCCACCCCATACAGGGCGGCTATGGCTACACCTTC.

The chain joins TRBV3-1 to TRBJ2-1; D is uncertain. V shed 1 base and J shed 3 bases, with 1 base lying between them. This CDR3 has 12 amino acids. The germline gives CDR1 LGHDT, CDR2 YNNKEL (reference sequence). CDR3 sequence: CASSQVYNEQFF. The CDR3 nucleotides read TGTGCCAGCAGCCAAGTCTACAATGAGCAGTTCTTC.

The chain is built from TRBV5-6 and TRBJ2-5; 13 positions match TRBD2. Germline assignment: CDR1 SGHDT and CDR2 YYEEEE. Trimming at V came to 3 bases and at J to 4 bases, leaving 9 bases not matched to a gene. The CDR3 spans 17 residues. The CDR3 loop is CASSSWTSGSWLETQYF. CDR3 nucleotide sequence: TGTGCCAGCAGCTCCTGGACTAGCGGGAGTTGGCTAGAGACCCAGTACTTC.

This clonotype showed up just a few times. This chain uses TRBV11-2 with TRBJ2-2; 9 bases map to TRBD2. This CDR3 comprises 15 residues. With 5 bases clipped from V and 6 bases from J, the junction kept 7 bases outside the gene matches. Germline V gene lookup returns CDR1 SGHAT and CDR2 FQNNGV. CDR3 sequence (DNA): TGTGCCAGCAGCCTCCTTAGCGGGAGAGCCGGGGAGCTGTTTTTT. Its protein product is CASSLLSGRAGELFF.

This clonotype was detected only a few times. The rearrangement joins TRBV11-2 to TRBJ2-5; TRBD1 aligns across 8 bases. Germline V CDR1 and CDR2: SGHAT, FQNNGV. Trimming removed 5 bases from V and 1 base from J; junction bases left unmatched: 6. This CDR3 comprises 15 residues. The CDR3 region has the DNA TGTGCCAGCAGCCCCCGACAGGGGCTCCAAGAGACCCAGTACTTC. It codes for CASSPRQGLQETQYF.

This clonotype was observed a few times. The chain employs TRBV20-1 and TRBJ2-3, with D maybe TRBD2 (7 bases). Germline V gene lookup returns CDR1 DFQATT and CDR2 SNEGSKA (reference sequence). CDR3 length: 14 amino acids. The CDR3 DNA is TGCGGGGGGGCCAAGAGCTGGATGGAGGATACGCAGTATTTT. Its translation: CGGAKSWMEDTQYF.

The gene calls are TRBV6-1 and TRBJ2-7, with D perhaps matching TRBD1 (6 bases). Trimming shortened V by 4 bases and J by 1 base, and 11 bases separated the two germline ends. In germline, CDR1 is MNHNS, CDR2 SASEGT. The CDR3 has 14 residues. Here the CDR3 DNA reads TGTGCCAGCAGTGGGACAGTCCAATCCTACGAGCAGTACTTC. It codes for CASSGTVQSYEQYF.

This chain connects TRBV20-1 to TRBJ1-6; 9 bases map to TRBD1. The J segment lost 6 bases and the V segment lost 6 bases, leaving 9 bases of the junction unmatched. Per germline, CDR1 DFQATT and CDR2 SNEGSKA (reference sequence). The CDR3 is 15 amino acids. The CDR3 reads CSALLQGASNSPLHF. CDR3 bases: TGCAGTGCCTTACTACAGGGGGCTTCTAATTCACCCCTCCACTTT.

The V call is TRBV30, the J call TRBJ1-4; 7 positions match TRBD1. The trim removed 5 bases at V and 5 bases at J, leaving 5 bases unmatched. Germline V lookup: CDR1 GTSNPN, CDR2 SVGIG (reference sequence). This CDR3 contains 13 residues. DNA of the CDR3: TGTGCCTGGGGGGGGACAGAGAATGAAAAACTGTTTTTT. It is translated as CAWGGTENEKLFF.

The table lists this clonotype with a few counts. The chain joins TRBV24-1 to TRBJ2-3; TRBD2 agrees at 7 bases. Germline lookup yields CDR1 KGHDR and CDR2 SFDVKD. This CDR3 has 14 amino acids. V trimming: 2 bases; J trimming: 3 bases; junction bases outside the gene matches: 1. The CDR3 DNA sequence: TGTGCCACCAGTGATTGGGGAGGGACAGATACGCAGTATTTT. Its translation is CATSDWGGTDTQYF.

The chain recombines TRBV5-1 with TRBJ2-2, with TRBD1 identical over 7 bases. V shed 2 bases and J 2 bases; nucleotides not matched to a gene: 3. CDR3 length: 15 residues. CDR1 and CDR2 (germline): SGHRS, YFSETQ. The CDR3 region has the DNA TGCGCCAGCAGCTTAGACAGGGTAAACACCGGGGAGCTGTTTTTT. Residues: CASSLDRVNTGELFF.

This rearrangement joins TRBV7-2 to TRBJ1-5; a possible D gene is TRBD1 (6 bases). V was clipped by 5 bases and J by 6 bases, with 11 bases between them. Germline V gene lookup returns CDR1 SGHTA and CDR2 FQGNSA. The CDR3 runs 13 residues. This chain's CDR3 is CASSQIQGQPQHF. The CDR3 coding sequence is TGTGCCAGCAGCCAGATACAGGGTCAGCCCCAGCATTTT.

The V gene is TRBV5-1, the J gene TRBJ2-1; TRBD2 matches 14 bases. Unmatched junction bases numbered 2, after V lost 4 bases and J lost 8 bases. The CDR3 totals 14 residues. Germline CDR1 SGHRS, CDR2 YFSETQ. CDR3 amino acids: CASSRGLAGDEQFF. CDR3 in DNA: TGCGCCAGCAGCCGGGGACTAGCGGGGGATGAGCAGTTCTTC.

J is TRBJ1-1 and V is TRBV12-3 or TRBV12-4; 8 bases fit TRBD1. V lost 4 bases to trimming and J lost 6 bases; unmatched junction nucleotides: 7. This CDR3 contains 14 residues. The DNA for the CDR3 is TGTGCCAGCAGTTGGAACAGGGGGGTGTCTGAAGCTTTCTTT. Translating gives CASSWNRGVSEAFF.

J is TRBJ2-3 and V is TRBV6-1, with TRBD1 as a possible D gene (9 bases). Trimming left V 5 bases short and J 3 bases short, with 18 bases between. This CDR3 has 16 amino acids. Germline lookup yields CDR1 MNHNS and CDR2 SASEGT. The CDR3 DNA follows: TGTGCCAGCAGTACGGGGGGGACAGGGAAGACAGATACGCAGTATTTT. Its protein product is CASSTGGTGKTDTQYF.

In its sample, this clonotype was seen a few times. This chain connects TRBV5-1 to TRBJ2-1, with 10 bases that match TRBD2. The CDR3 is 15 residues long. Germline V gene lookup returns CDR1 SGHRS and CDR2 YFSETQ. Trimming removed 1 base from V and 5 bases from J; junction bases left unmatched: 3. As DNA, the CDR3 is TGCGCCAGCAGCTTGACTAGCGGGAAAGACAATGAGCAGTTCTTC. Amino acid sequence: CASSLTSGKDNEQFF.

This chain joins TRBV20-1 and TRBJ1-1, with D tentatively TRBD1 (6 bases). Germline CDR1 DFQATT, CDR2 SNEGSKA (reference sequence). CDR3 length: 15 residues. The V end lost 6 bases, the J end lost 3 bases, and 20 bases lay between the germline ends. CDR3 protein: CSAPSPGRTDTEAFF. The CDR3 region has the DNA TGCAGTGCGCCGTCCCCAGGACGGACAGACACTGAAGCTTTCTTT.